This T cell receptor (beta chain) was identified in a study of patients and donors after allogeneic stem cell transplantation. TCRdb reprocessed the RT-PCR reads via MiXCR and lists one record per CDR3 protein. Here the sample spans 150,000 to 200,000 distinct CDR3 sequences, 41% being singletons. The CDR3 consists of 13 residues. Germline loops: CDR1 SGHKS, CDR2 YYEKEE (reference sequence). Trimming shortened V by 1 base and J by 4 bases, and 8 bases separated the two germline ends. This clonotype was counted a few times. The origin of this receptor is a human donor who was either an allogeneic HSCT recipient or a stem cell or donor lymphocyte infusion donor (not recorded which). It is not recorded whose cells these are; they may come from a transplant donor. The gene calls are TRBV5-5 and TRBJ1-1; D uncertain. The sequencing sample was made of blood, either unsorted or a sorted T cell fraction (not recorded which). CDR3 bases: TGTGCCAGCAGCTTGATCGCAGTCACTGAAGCTTTCTTT. Its protein is CASSLIAVTEAFF.